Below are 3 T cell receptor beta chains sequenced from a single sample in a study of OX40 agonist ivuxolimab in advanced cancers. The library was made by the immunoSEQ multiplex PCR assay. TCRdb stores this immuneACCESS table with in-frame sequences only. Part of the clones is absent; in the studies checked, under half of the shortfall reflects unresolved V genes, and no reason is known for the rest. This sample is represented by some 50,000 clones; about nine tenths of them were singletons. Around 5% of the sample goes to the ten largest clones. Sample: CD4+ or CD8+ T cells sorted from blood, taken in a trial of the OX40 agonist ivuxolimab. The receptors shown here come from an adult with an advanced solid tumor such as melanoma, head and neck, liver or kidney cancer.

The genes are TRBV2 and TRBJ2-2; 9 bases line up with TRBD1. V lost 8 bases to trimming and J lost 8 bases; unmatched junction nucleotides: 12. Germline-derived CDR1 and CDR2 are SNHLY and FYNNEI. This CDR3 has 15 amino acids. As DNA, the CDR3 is TGTGCCAGCCGACTACAGGGGGCGGGTACAGGGGAGCTGTTTTTT. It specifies CASRLQGAGTGELFF.

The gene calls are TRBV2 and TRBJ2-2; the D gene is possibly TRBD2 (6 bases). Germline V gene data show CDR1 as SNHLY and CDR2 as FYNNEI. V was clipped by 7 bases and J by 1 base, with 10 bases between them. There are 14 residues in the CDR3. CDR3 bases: TGTGCCAGCATGCTAGCGCGGAACACCGGGGAGCTGTTTTTT. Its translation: CASMLARNTGELFF.

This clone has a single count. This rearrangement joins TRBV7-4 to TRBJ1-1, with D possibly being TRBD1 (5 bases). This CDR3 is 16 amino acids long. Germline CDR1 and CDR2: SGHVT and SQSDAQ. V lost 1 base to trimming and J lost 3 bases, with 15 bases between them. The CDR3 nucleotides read TGTGCCAGCAGCTTAGGCCGCAGGGCCCCTGACACTGAAGCTTTCTTT. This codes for CASSLGRRAPDTEAFF.